This TCR beta chain was documented in a study of CD8+ T cells in alopecia areata. Study in general: Affected scalp percentage set treated patients' severity scores.

About this clone itself: What it binds is unknown.

This CDR3 comprises 13 residues. In germline, CDR1 is SGDLS, CDR2 YYNGEE. V was pared by 0 bases and J by 6 bases, with 6 bases between. Whole-study results and caveats: Scalp sequencing captures resident alphabeta T cells of normal skin too. In scalp and blood, many expanded lesional clones persisted during tofacitinib. Among the 100 top clones, expanded CD8+ clones, like scalp clonality, were significantly decreased by tofacitinib.

RNA extraction and reverse transcription yielded cDNA as sequencing template. Method: immunoSEQ multiplex PCR; TCRdb's copy keeps in-frame clones and lacks some. In the table there are over 100,000 clones, more than 40% of which are singletons. Treatment: oral pan-JAK inhibitor, 5-10 mg twice daily. This chain links TRBV9 with TRBJ2-2; D unclear. The starting material was CD4+ T cells sorted from blood, obtained at week 4, from a patient treated with tofacitinib. This clonotype originated in a human donor with alopecia areata. CDR3 sequence reads: CASSVDMAGELFF. CDR3 coding DNA: TGTGCCAGCAGCGTAGATATGGCCGGGGAGCTGTTTTTT.